This TCR beta chain was recovered during a study of vaccination effects on CD4 cells after COVID-19. Study findings and constraints: Only a single clone (1 of 255 vaccine-induced clones in healthy vaccinees) cross-reacted with common cold coronaviruses. A shortage of convalescent patients and an absence of early post-infection timepoints characterized the study.

With the ViraFEST assay, the study expanded antigen-specific CD4+ T cells using viral peptide pools, then sequenced them. Upon completion of roughly ten days in culture, CD4+ T cells were isolated. None of the vaccinated had previously contracted SARS-CoV-2, and their nucleocapsid antibodies tested negative. Half the medium was replaced with IL-2 medium on days 3 and 7. The CDR3 consists of 16 residues. Germline V gene sequence: CDR1 LNHDA, CDR2 SQIVND (reference sequence). Trimming removed 5 bases from V and 1 base from J, with 17 bases in between. Of note for this clone: As yet, its antigen is unknown.

Produced via immunoSEQ multiplex PCR; TCRdb's table is partial and in-frame only. The data contain over 20,000 clones, about 73% of them seen just once; the ten biggest clones take up 12%. The source material was CD4+ T cells from PBMCs cultured with HCoV-229E spike peptides, sampled before COVID-19 vaccination. The sequence was collected from a human donor who received a COVID-19 vaccine. The chain links TRBV19 to TRBJ2-5, with D possibly TRBD1 on 7 matching bases. The CDR3 nucleotides are TGTGCCAGTAGTCCAACACGGGGGACAGTCCAAGAGACCCAGTACTTC. Translating it yields CASSPTRGTVQETQYF.